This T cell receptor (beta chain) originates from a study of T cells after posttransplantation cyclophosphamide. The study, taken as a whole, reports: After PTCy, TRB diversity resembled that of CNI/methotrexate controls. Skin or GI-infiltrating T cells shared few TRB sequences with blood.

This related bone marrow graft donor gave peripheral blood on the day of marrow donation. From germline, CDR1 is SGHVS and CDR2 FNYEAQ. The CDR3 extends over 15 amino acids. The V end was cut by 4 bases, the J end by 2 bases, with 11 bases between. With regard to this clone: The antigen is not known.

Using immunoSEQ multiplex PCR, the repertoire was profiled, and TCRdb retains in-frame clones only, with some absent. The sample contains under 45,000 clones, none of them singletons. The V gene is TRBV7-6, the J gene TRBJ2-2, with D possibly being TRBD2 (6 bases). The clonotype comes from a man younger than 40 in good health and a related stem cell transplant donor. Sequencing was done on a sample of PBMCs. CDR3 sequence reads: CASSSPGLNTGELFF. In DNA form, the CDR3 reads TGTGCCAGCAGCTCCCCGGGACTCAACACCGGGGAGCTGTTTTTT.